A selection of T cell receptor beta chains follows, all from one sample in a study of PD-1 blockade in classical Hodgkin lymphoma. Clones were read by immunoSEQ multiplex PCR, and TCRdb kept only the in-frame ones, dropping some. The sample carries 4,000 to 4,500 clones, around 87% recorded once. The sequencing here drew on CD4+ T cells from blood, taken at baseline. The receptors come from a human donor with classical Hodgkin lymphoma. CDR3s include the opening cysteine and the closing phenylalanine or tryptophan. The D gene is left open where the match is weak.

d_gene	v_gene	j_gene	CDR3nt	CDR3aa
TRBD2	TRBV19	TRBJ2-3	TGTGCCAGTAGTCCCCGTAGTAGCGGGCATAGCACAGATACGCAGTATTTT	CASSPRSSGHSTDTQYF
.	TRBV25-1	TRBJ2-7	TGTGCCAGCAGTGAATACACTGGGACGCAGTACTTC	CASSEYTGTQYF
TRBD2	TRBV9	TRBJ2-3	TGTGCCAGCACCCCCAGCGGGGGAGGGTATACGCAGTATTTT	CASTPSGGGYTQYF
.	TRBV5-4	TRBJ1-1	TGTGCCAGCAGCTTGGCCCTGAACACTGAAGCTTTCTTT	CASSLALNTEAFF
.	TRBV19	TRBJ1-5	TGTGCCAGTAGTGGCCAGTCCTCTAGCAATCAGCCCCAGCATTTT	CASSGQSSSNQPQHF
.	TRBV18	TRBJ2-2	TGTGCCAGCTCACCATTCAGGGGAGAGACCGGGGAGCTGTTTTTT	CASSPFRGETGELFF
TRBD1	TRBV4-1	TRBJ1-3	TGCGCCAGCAGCCAAGCCCGGCCGGGACAGGCAGAGGGGAGCTCTGGAAACACCATATATTTT	CASSQARPGQAEGSSGNTIYF
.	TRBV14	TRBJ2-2	TGTGCCAGCAGTTTCAGGTCGGGGACGGTTGGCACCGGGGAGCTGTTTTTT	CASSFRSGTVGTGELFF
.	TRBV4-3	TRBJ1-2	TGCGCCAGCAGCCAAGATCTCTCTGGCAGCCGGGCCGGCTACACCTTC	CASSQDLSGSRAGYTF
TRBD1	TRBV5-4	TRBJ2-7	TGTGCCAGCAGCTTGTCACCGGGACAGACCTACGAGCAGTACTTC	CASSLSPGQTYEQYF
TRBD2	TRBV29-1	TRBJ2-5	TGCAGCGTTGGGACTAGCGGGCCGTACCAAGAGACCCAGTACTTC	CSVGTSGPYQETQYF
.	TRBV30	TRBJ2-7	TGTGCCTGGAAGAAAACCGCGAGCTCCTACGAGCAGTACTTC	CAWKKTASSYEQYF
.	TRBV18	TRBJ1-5	TGTGCCAGCTCACCAGGAGGGGGGTTGAGCAATCAGCCCCAGCATTTT	CASSPGGGLSNQPQHF
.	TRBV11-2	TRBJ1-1	TGTGCCAGCAGCTTAGGTCTGGGGGGCCGGCTGAACACTGAAGCTTTCTTT	CASSLGLGGRLNTEAFF
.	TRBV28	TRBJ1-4	TGTGCCAGCAGTTTGTCCCCACTACAGGGAAAACTGTTTTTT	CASSLSPLQGKLFF
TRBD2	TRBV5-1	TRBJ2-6	TGCGCCAGCAGCTTGCGGACTAGCGGGGGCTTGAGCTCTGGGGCCAACGTCCTGACTTTC	CASSLRTSGGLSSGANVLTF
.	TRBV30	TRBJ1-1	TGTGCCTGGAGTGTATGGACACATATGAACACTGAAGCTTTCTTT	CAWSVWTHMNTEAFF
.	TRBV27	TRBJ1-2	TGTGCCAGCAGTTTACCCGACAGGCAGGGTGGCTACACCTTC	CASSLPDRQGGYTF
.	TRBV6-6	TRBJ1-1	TGTGCCAGCAGTAGGACCCCGCCTTTT	CASSRTPPF
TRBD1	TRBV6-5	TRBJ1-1	TGTGCCAGCACCGAGAGGACAGGGGCTGAAGCTTTCTTT	CASTERTGAEAFF